These T cell receptor beta chains were read from a single sample in a study of naive and memory T cell subsets. TCRdb re-analysed the UMI-ligation and nested PCR reads in MiXCR, keeping a single row per CDR3 protein. The sample comprises about 100,000 distinct CDR3 sequences, around 13% of which are singletons, and roughly 2.8% rests with the top ten. Material: naive CD8+ T cells from blood. Receptor source: a human donor in good health. CDR3s include the opening cysteine and the closing phenylalanine or tryptophan. The D gene is left open where the match is weak. Clone size appears in some rows only: once, few, many, or a class for an expanded clone.

clone_size j_call v_call d_call cdr3_nt cdr3_aa
NA TRBJ2-3 TRBV4-3 NA TGCGCCAGCAGCTCAGGGACTCGAAGCACAGATACGCAGTATTTT CASSSGTRSTDTQYF
NA TRBJ1-6 TRBV6-5 NA TGTGCCAGCAGTTACTTTACAGATGTCAATTCACCCCTCCACTTT CASSYFTDVNSPLHF
NA TRBJ2-7 TRBV6-6 NA TGTGCCAGCACCTCCGGCTACGAGCAGTACTTC CASTSGYEQYF
few TRBJ2-7 TRBV6-1 TRBD2 TGTGCCAGCAGTGAAAGCGGGGGTCCCTACGAGCAGTACTTC CASSESGGPYEQYF
NA TRBJ1-2 TRBV6-2/TRBV6-3 NA TGTGCCAGCAGTTACTCGACGTATGGCTACACCTTC CASSYSTYGYTF
NA TRBJ2-7 TRBV4-1 NA TGCGCCAGCAGCCAGGGCCCGATGAGGGACGAGCAGTACTTC CASSQGPMRDEQYF
few TRBJ2-1 TRBV30 NA TGTGCCTGGAGTGTTACAGGGCGCAATGAGCAGTTCTTC CAWSVTGRNEQFF
NA TRBJ2-7 TRBV7-9 NA TGTGCCAGCAGCGACGCGTTGACAGGGCAGTACTTC CASSDALTGQYF
few TRBJ2-3 TRBV7-9 TRBD1 TGTGCCAGCAGCCGGAGACAGGGCCGTGACACAGATACGCAGTATTTT CASSRRQGRDTDTQYF
few TRBJ2-3 TRBV20-1 NA TGCAGTGCTAGAGGTTATGGGGGGACGGACACAGATACGCAGTATTTT CSARGYGGTDTDTQYF
few TRBJ2-5 TRBV12-3/TRBV12-4 NA TGTGCCAGCAGTCTAACTAGCTGGGAGACCCAGTACTTC CASSLTSWETQYF
few TRBJ2-7 TRBV29-1 TRBD1 TGCAGCGTTGAAGGTCAGACAGGGACCTACGAGCAGTACTTC CSVEGQTGTYEQYF
many TRBJ2-2 TRBV4-3 TRBD2 TGCGCCAGCAGCCAAGATCGGACTAGCTCCGGGGAGCTGTTTTTT CASSQDRTSSGELFF
many TRBJ2-4 TRBV4-3 NA TGCGCCAGCAGCCAAGATAACAAAGCCAAAGACATTCAGTACTTC CASSQDNKAKDIQYF
few TRBJ1-3 TRBV20-1 NA TGCAGTGCTAGAGGTCAGGTTCCTGGAAACACCATATATTTT CSARGQVPGNTIYF
NA TRBJ2-7 TRBV7-9 NA TGTGCCAGCAGCCCCCCCCAGCTTATGCCGTACTTC CASSPPQLMPYF
NA TRBJ2-7 TRBV7-2 TRBD2 TGTGCCAGCAGCTCTCTGGAGGTCGCGGGGGGGCTCGAGCAGTACTTC CASSSLEVAGGLEQYF
few TRBJ1-2 TRBV12-3/TRBV12-4 TRBD1 TGTGCCAGCAGTTTAGTTGGGACAGACTATGGCTACACCTTC CASSLVGTDYGYTF
many TRBJ2-1 TRBV12-3/TRBV12-4 TRBD2 TGTGCCAGCAGTTTTACTAGCGGGCTCTACAATGAGCAGTTCTTC CASSFTSGLYNEQFF